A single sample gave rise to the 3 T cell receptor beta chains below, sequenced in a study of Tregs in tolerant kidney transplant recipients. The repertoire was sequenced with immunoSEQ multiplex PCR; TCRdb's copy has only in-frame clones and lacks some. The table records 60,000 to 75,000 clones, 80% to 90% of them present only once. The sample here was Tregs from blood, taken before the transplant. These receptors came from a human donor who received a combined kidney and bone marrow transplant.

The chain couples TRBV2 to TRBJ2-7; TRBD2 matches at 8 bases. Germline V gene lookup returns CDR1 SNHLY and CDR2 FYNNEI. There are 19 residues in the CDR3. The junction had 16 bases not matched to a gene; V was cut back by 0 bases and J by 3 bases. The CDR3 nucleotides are TGTGCCAGCAGTGAAGCGCTCGGAGCTGGAGCGGGGGAAAACTACGAGCAGTACTTC. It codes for CASSEALGAGAGENYEQYF.

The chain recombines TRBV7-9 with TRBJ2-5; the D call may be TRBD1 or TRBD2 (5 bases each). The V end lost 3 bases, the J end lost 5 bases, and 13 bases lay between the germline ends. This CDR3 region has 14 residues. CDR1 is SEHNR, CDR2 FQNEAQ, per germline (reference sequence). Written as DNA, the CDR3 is TGTGCCAGCAGCTTGGGGGACCCCGGGGAGACCCAGTACTTC. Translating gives CASSLGDPGETQYF.

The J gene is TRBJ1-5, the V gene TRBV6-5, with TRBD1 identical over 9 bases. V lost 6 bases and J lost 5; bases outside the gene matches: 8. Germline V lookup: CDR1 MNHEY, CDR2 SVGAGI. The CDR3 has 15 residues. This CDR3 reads CASSPGQGIYQPQHF. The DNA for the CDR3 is TGTGCCAGCAGCCCGGGACAGGGAATCTATCAGCCCCAGCATTTT.